Presented here are 4 T cell receptor beta chains from one specimen sequenced in a study of T cells expressing NK-cell markers. TCRdb re-called the 5' RACE reads, yielding one record per CDR3 amino acid sequence without DNA. The sample table sets out about 300,000 distinct CDR3 sequences. Material: blood T cells: a sorted CD56 or NKG2C T cell subset, CD4+ or CD8+ T cells, or bulk PBMC T cells (not recorded which). These receptor sequences come from a woman between 18 and 75 years old in good health.

The rearrangement uses TRBV10-2 and TRBJ1-1; TCRdb proposes TRBD1, but this gene call is untestable without DNA. The CDR3 covers 15 residues. CDR1 and CDR2 (germline): WSHSY, SAAADI. The CDR3 is CASSEISRDDTEAFF.

The chain carries TRBV5-1 and TRBJ2-3; TCRdb's D call, TRBD2, is unchecked because there is no DNA. Germline assignment: CDR1 SGHRS and CDR2 YFSETQ. The CDR3 sequence is 15 residues long. CDR3 sequence reads: CASSLGTPTTDTQYF. Variable domain in full (rest from reference TRBV5-1 and TRBJ2-3): KAGVTQTPRYLIKTRGQQVTLSCSPISGHRSVSWYQQTPGQGLQFLFEYFSETQRNKGNFPGRFSGRQFSNSRSEMNVSTLELGDSALYLCASSLGTPTTDTQYFGPGTRLTVL.

This chain joins TRBV7-2 and TRBJ1-1; TCRdb names TRBD1, which stays unverified in the absence of DNA. CDR3 length: 13 residues. Germline V gene data show CDR1 as SGHTA and CDR2 as FQGNSA. CDR3 region: CASSSQGGTEAFF.

The chain recombines TRBV5-1 with TRBJ2-3; TCRdb gives TRBD2 as the D gene, but with no DNA this cannot be confirmed. The germline V gene encodes CDR1 SGHRS and CDR2 YFSETQ. This CDR3 has 16 residues. CDR3 amino acids: CASSLGSSGSTDTQYF.